Listed below are T cell receptor beta chains from one sample, sequenced in a study of beta chain features in type 1 diabetes. Profiled with immunoSEQ multiplex PCR; TCRdb holds only in-frame clones, not every one. The sample carries about 360,000 clones, over 9.5% recorded once. The sample was naive CD4+ T cells from blood. These receptors originate from a man between 18 and 35 years old in good health. The CDR3 runs from the conserved cysteine through the conserved F or W. D genes are given only for firm matches. A clone size is listed for some rows: how often the clone was seen (once, few, many), or a class if it is expanded.

few	TRBV25-1	.	TRBJ1-1	TGTGCCAGCACGGGTGAAGCTTTCTTT	CASTGEAFF
.	TRBV18	.	TRBJ2-7	TGTGCCAGCTCGCCCCGGGACATAAGCTACGAGCAGTACTTC	CASSPRDISYEQYF
.	TRBV2	.	TRBJ2-7	TGTGCCAGCAGTGAAGGGACAAGAACCTACGAGCAGTACTTC	CASSEGTRTYEQYF
.	TRBV7-9	.	TRBJ2-7	TGTGCCAGCAGCCTCCCGGTCGGGGATGTCGAGCAGTACTTC	CASSLPVGDVEQYF
few	TRBV5-6	.	TRBJ1-2	TGTGCCAGCAGCCAGGACAGAATCTATGGCTACACCTTC	CASSQDRIYGYTF
.	TRBV6-5	TRBD1	TRBJ2-3	TGTGCCAGCAGCCGACAGGGGTGGGTCACAGATACGCAGTATTTT	CASSRQGWVTDTQYF
.	TRBV7-2	TRBD2	TRBJ2-2	TGTGCCAGCAGCTTATTAGGGCTAGCGGTGACCGGGGAGCTGTTTTTT	CASSLLGLAVTGELFF
.	TRBV7-3	TRBD2	TRBJ2-1	TGTGCCAGCAGCCCCCGACTAGCGGGAGTTAGGAAGCAGTTCTTC	CASSPRLAGVRKQFF
.	TRBV11-2	.	TRBJ2-1	TGTGCCAGCAGCTTCGTCCCCTACAATGAGCAGTTCTTC	CASSFVPYNEQFF
few	TRBV5-1	TRBD1	TRBJ1-1	TGCGCCAGCAGCTTCACAGGGGCGGGGAACACTGAAGCTTTCTTT	CASSFTGAGNTEAFF
.	TRBV9	.	TRBJ2-1	TGTGCCAGCAGCGTAGTACGAGGTGAGCAGTTCTTC	CASSVVRGEQFF
few	TRBV18	TRBD2	TRBJ2-1	TGTGCCAGCTCCCGGACTAGCGAAACCTACAATGAGCAGTTCTTC	CASSRTSETYNEQFF
.	TRBV11-1	TRBD2	TRBJ2-7	TGTGCCAGCAGCTTAGTAGCGGGAGCCACCTACGAGCAGTACTTC	CASSLVAGATYEQYF
.	TRBV21-1	.	TRBJ1-2	TGTGCCAGCAGCAAAGCAAGGGACAGGGGGCTGATAAGGTATGGCTACACCTTC	CASSKARDRGLIRYGYTF
.	TRBV7-3	TRBD2	TRBJ2-3	TGTGCCAGCAGCCAGACTAGCGGGGCGGATACGCAGTATTTT	CASSQTSGADTQYF
few	TRBV5-4	.	TRBJ1-3	TGTGCCAGCAGCTTGGCCCCAGGGCGCTCTGGAAACACCATATATTTT	CASSLAPGRSGNTIYF
.	TRBV9	.	TRBJ1-1	TGTGCCAGCAGCGCCCGGGACAATCCTCACACTGAAGCTTTCTTT	CASSARDNPHTEAFF
.	TRBV6-5	.	TRBJ1-2	TGTGCCAGCAGTAGTGGGACACCGGGGGGCTATGGCTACACCTTC	CASSSGTPGGYGYTF
.	TRBV6-6	.	TRBJ1-5	TGTGCCAGCAGTTACTCCGCCAGTGTGAATTTT	CASSYSASVNF
few	TRBV27	TRBD1	TRBJ1-2	TGTGCCAGCAGGGTGACAGGGGGCGCCGACTACACCTTC	CASRVTGGADYTF